This T cell receptor beta chain was profiled in a study of cytomegalovirus exposure and HLA in healthy donors. Germline assignment: CDR1 MNHNS and CDR2 SASEGT. This CDR3 comprises 14 residues. Trimming at V came to 2 bases and at J to 4 bases, leaving 3 bases not matched to a gene. This PCR relied on a set of 60 Vbeta primers and 13 Jbeta primers. Libraries were prepared by immunoSEQ multiplex PCR; TCRdb keeps only in-frame clonotypes and omits some of them. This table has hundreds of thousands of clones, approximately 81% appearing once. Whole-study findings and limits: Across HLA loci, a later analysis found differing TCR association rates, with DRB1 most and HLA-C fewest.

Concerning this clone: Its antigen is unknown.

The TCR comes from a girl aged 2 to 10 in good health and CMV-seronegative. Sequencing was carried out using PBMCs. The chain is built from TRBV6-1 and TRBJ1-2; 8 positions agree with TRBD1. The CDR3 region is CASSENRGTYGYTF. The CDR3 nucleotides are TGTGCCAGCAGTGAAAACAGGGGGACCTATGGCTACACCTTC.